A single sample gave rise to the 15 T cell receptor beta chains below, sequenced in a study of liver allograft versus peripheral blood T cells. At the level of the study: Hepatic allograft T cell receptor repertoires were evaluated relative to those present in recipients' peripheral blood.

A single record per CDR3 protein comes from TCRdb applying MiXCR to the reads. The profile covers over 7,000 distinct CDR3 sequences, with 15% to 20% appearing a single time and about 4.5% taken by the ten largest. The receptors here all came from a human patient who had a liver transplant. A share of the T cells may be of graft donor origin.

This clonotype was observed at least ten times. The chain recombines TRBV5-6 with TRBJ1-2; tentatively, D is TRBD1 (5 bases). Germline loops: CDR1 SGHDT, CDR2 YYEEEE. This CDR3 spans 14 amino acids. Trimming removed 2 bases at V and 8 bases at J, with 16 bases between. The CDR3 coding sequence is TGTGCCAGCAGCTTAGTGGGGCATAGGGGAGGCTACACCTTC. Protein sequence: CASSLVGHRGGYTF.

Comment on this clonotype: The DNA is left out, because the CDR3 cannot be placed on it with certainty; the CDR3 is given as TCRdb lists it. CDR3 region: CASSFGAGLAGIHDTQYF. The chain employs TRBV7-9 and TRBJ2-3; the table's D gene call, TRBD2, was not cross checked with the DNA. The CDR3 adds up to 18 amino acids, both ends counted. Germline V CDR1 and CDR2: SEHNR, FQNEAQ (reference sequence).

V usage is TRBV12-3 or TRBV12-4 and J usage is TRBJ1-1; TRBD1 is a possible D gene (5 bases). This CDR3 has 15 amino acids. Trimming removed 2 bases at V and 5 bases at J, with 15 bases between. Here the CDR3 reads CASSLRWQGSTEAFF. CDR3 DNA: TGTGCCAGCAGTTTAAGGTGGCAGGGAAGTACTGAAGCTTTCTTT.

The gene calls are TRBV5-4 and TRBJ2-5; D is undetermined. CDR3 length: 13 residues. V shed 2 bases and J shed 5 bases, with 10 bases lying between them. From germline, CDR1 is SGHNT and CDR2 YYREEE (reference sequence). The CDR3 DNA reads as TGTGCCAGCAGCTTTAGGGAAGGTGAGACCCAGTACTTC. It is translated as CASSFREGETQYF.

Relative to its sample, this clonotype is medium-sized (0.01 to 0.1%). This chain connects TRBV19 to TRBJ1-2; D remains unclear. The ends were cut back, 4 bases at V and 8 bases at J, with 14 bases in the middle. The germline V gene has CDR1 LNHDA and CDR2 SQIVND (reference sequence). The CDR3 consists of 13 residues. This chain's CDR3 is CASSRASGGGYTF. The DNA of the CDR3 is TGTGCCAGTAGTAGAGCCAGCGGCGGCGGCTACACCTTC.

There are many counts of this clonotype. This chain uses TRBV20-1 with TRBJ2-1; 7 bases align to TRBD2. V lost 6 bases, J lost 2 bases, and 7 bases stayed unmatched. The CDR3 has 14 amino acids. Germline-derived CDR1 and CDR2 are DFQATT and SNEGSKA (reference sequence). In DNA form, the CDR3 reads TGCAGTGCCTCCCCCGCGGGAGCCTACAATGAGCAGTTCTTC. Translating it yields CSASPAGAYNEQFF.

The chain couples TRBV7-9 to TRBJ1-1, with 11 nucleotides matching TRBD1. CDR1 is SEHNR and CDR2 is FQNEAQ in the germline V gene (reference sequence). The CDR3 extends over 14 amino acids. V was pared by 4 bases and J by 5 bases, with 3 bases of the junction left unmatched. The CDR3 sequence is CASSSGQGVTEAFF. The CDR3 nucleotides read TGTGCCAGCAGCTCGGGACAGGGGGTGACTGAAGCTTTCTTT.

As for this clonotype: A much larger clone lies a single base off, so this may be a read error. The V call is TRBV6-5, the J call TRBJ1-5, with a weak D call TRBD1 (5 bases). CDR1 is MNHEY and CDR2 is SVGAGI in the germline V gene. This CDR3 is 16 amino acids long. The CDR3 bases are TGTGCCAACAGTGGCGGGTTCGGGGCCGAGGGGCAGCCCCAGCATTTT. Translated, it gives CANSGGFGAEGQPQHF.

The chain has TRBV6-2 or TRBV6-3 and TRBJ1-1; no definite D call. Trimming took 6 bases from V and 5 from J, leaving 10 bases between them. Per the germline V gene, CDR1 is MNHEY and CDR2 is SVGEGT. The CDR3 has 12 residues. As DNA, the CDR3 is TGTGCCAGCAGCCCCCTGGGGACTGAAGCTTTCTTT. This codes for CASSPLGTEAFF.

Ten or more counts support this clonotype. This chain connects TRBV19 to TRBJ2-2; D is possibly TRBD1 or TRBD2 (5 bases each). CDR3 size: 13 residues. Germline V CDR1 and CDR2: LNHDA, SQIVND (reference sequence). Trimming removed 3 bases from V and 6 bases from J, with 8 bases in between. In DNA, the CDR3 is TGTGCCAGTAGTATTCAGGGACCCGGGGAGCTGTTTTTT. The encoded protein is CASSIQGPGELFF.

This clonotype turned up a few times. The rearrangement links TRBV6-1 to TRBJ1-1; D not certain. The V end lost 6 bases, the J end lost 3 bases, and 17 bases lay between the germline ends. Germline loops: CDR1 MNHNS, CDR2 SASEGT. The CDR3 length is 15 residues. Here the CDR3 reads CASRNRRRGDTEAFF. The CDR3 DNA is TGTGCCAGCAGGAACCGGCGGCGGGGTGACACTGAAGCTTTCTTT.

This clonotype was seen at least ten times. The chain has TRBV20-1 and TRBJ1-5; D remains ambiguous. Germline assignment: CDR1 DFQATT and CDR2 SNEGSKA (reference sequence). The CDR3 spans 13 residues. V was clipped by 1 base and J by 2 bases, with 6 bases between them. CDR3 in DNA: TGCAGTGCTAGAGTTCCGGGCAATCAGCCCCAGCATTTT. Encoded protein: CSARVPGNQPQHF.

In the case of this clonotype: This may stem from a read error, because a much larger clone lies one nucleotide away. This chain uses TRBV6-5 with TRBJ2-7; the D is unclear. The CDR3 runs 11 residues. Germline V CDR1 and CDR2: MNHEY, SVGAGI. The CDR3 DNA is TGTGCCGGCAGCTCAGCCTACGAGCAGTACTTC. It encodes CAGSSAYEQYF.

In this sample, this clonotype turned up many times. The J gene is TRBJ2-1, the V gene TRBV28; perhaps TRBD2 as D (5 bases). The CDR3 totals 15 residues. Trimming stripped 11 bases from V and 1 base from J, with 18 bases between. Per the germline V gene, CDR1 is MDHEN and CDR2 is SYDVKM. DNA for the CDR3: TGTGCCCATGGTGGTGGGAGAATATCCTACAATGAGCAGTTCTTC. As protein: CAHGGGRISYNEQFF.

This clonotype showed up just a few times. The rearrangement uses TRBV20-1 and TRBJ2-2; no definite D call. From germline, CDR1 is DFQATT and CDR2 SNEGSKA (reference sequence). V lost 4 bases to trimming and J lost 5 bases, with 8 bases between them. The CDR3 contains 12 residues. DNA of the CDR3: TGCAGTGCTACCCGCCTGACCGGGGAGCTGTTTTTT. It translates to CSATRLTGELFF.